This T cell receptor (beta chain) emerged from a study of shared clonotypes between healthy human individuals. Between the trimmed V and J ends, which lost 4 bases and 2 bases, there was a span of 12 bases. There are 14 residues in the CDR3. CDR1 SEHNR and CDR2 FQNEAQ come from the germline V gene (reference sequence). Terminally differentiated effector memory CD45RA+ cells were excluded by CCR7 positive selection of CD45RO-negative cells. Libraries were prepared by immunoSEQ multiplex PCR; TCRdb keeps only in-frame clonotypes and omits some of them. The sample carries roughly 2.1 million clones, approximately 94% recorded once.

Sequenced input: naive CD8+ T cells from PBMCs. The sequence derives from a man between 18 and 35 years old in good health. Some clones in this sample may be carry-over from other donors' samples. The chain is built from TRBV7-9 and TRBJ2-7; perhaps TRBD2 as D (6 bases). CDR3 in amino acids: CASSSKRAPYEQYF. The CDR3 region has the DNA TGTGCCAGCAGCTCTAAGCGGGCCCCCTACGAGCAGTACTTC.